Each of the 27 T cell receptor beta chains below was sequenced from the same sample in a study of CD8+ T cells in alopecia areata. RNA extraction was followed by reverse transcription into cDNA, which acted as the sequencing template. Some clones are missing from TCRdb's copy, which holds only in-frame ones; the method was immunoSEQ multiplex PCR. The table records under 350,000 clones, about 62% of them present only once. This sample's treatment: oral pan-JAK inhibitor, 5-10 mg twice daily. Material: CD4+ T cells sorted from blood, obtained at week 24, from a patient treated with tofacitinib. The receptor set was obtained from a human donor with alopecia areata.

The chain joins TRBV7-8 to TRBJ2-2; perhaps TRBD2 as D (5 bases). Deletions cut 5 bases from V and 4 bases from J, with 11 bases between. This CDR3 is built from 14 residues. Germline CDR1 and CDR2: SGHVS and FQNEAQ. CDR3 protein: CASSPGIFTGELFF. DNA of the CDR3: TGTGCCAGCAGCCCGGGGATCTTCACCGGGGAGCTGTTTTTT.

V and J are TRBV27 and TRBJ1-6, with TRBD1 as a possible D gene (5 bases). CDR3 length: 17 amino acids. V shed 5 bases and J shed 4 bases, with 18 bases lying between them. The V gene's germline CDR1 is MNHEY and CDR2 SMNVEV (reference sequence). The CDR3: CASSRDRRSGYNSPLHF. The CDR3 bases are TGTGCCAGCAGTCGGGACCGACGGTCGGGTTATAATTCACCCCTCCACTTT.

This chain uses TRBV13 with TRBJ2-2; no firm D call. Germline V gene lookup returns CDR1 PRHDT and CDR2 FYEKMQ (reference sequence). There are 13 residues in the CDR3. V was trimmed by 9 bases and J by 6 bases, leaving 14 bases between them. Written as DNA, the CDR3 is TGTGCCAGTAAACCTAGGGATGCCGGGGAGCTGTTTTTT. It codes for CASKPRDAGELFF. Full variable domain (missing parts from reference TRBV13 and TRBJ2-2): AAGVIQSPRHLIKEKRETATLKCYPIPRHDTVYWYQQGPGQDPQFLISFYEKMQSDKGSIPDRFSAQQFSDYHSELNMSSLELGDSALYFCASKPRDAGELFFGEGSRLTVL.

The CDR3 region is CASSQEEGPYGYTF. CDR3 nucleotides: TGCGCCAGCAGCCAAGAGGAGGGACCCTATGGCTACACCTTC. The V gene is TRBV4-1, the J gene TRBJ1-2; D perhaps matches TRBD1 (5 bases). This CDR3 is 14 amino acids long. V gave up 0 bases and J gave up 4 bases, with 9 bases separating them. Germline V CDR1 and CDR2: MGHRA, YSYEKL.

The genes are TRBV4-1 and TRBJ1-1, with a tentative D call TRBD1 (5 bases). V dropped 4 bases and J dropped 4 bases, with 22 bases sitting between them. This CDR3 comprises 17 residues. Germline CDR1 MGHRA, CDR2 YSYEKL. The CDR3 DNA reads TGCGCCAGCAGCCGGGGACCGGGAAGGGATCGGACCACTGAAGCTTTCTTT. Amino acids: CASSRGPGRDRTTEAFF.

This clone was counted between two and nine times. The genes are TRBV29-1 and TRBJ1-1; D might be TRBD1 (6 bases). Trimming pared 7 bases from V and 0 bases from J, leaving 15 bases between. The CDR3 contains 14 residues. CDR1 and CDR2 (germline): SQVTM, ANQGSEA. The CDR3 is CSAQQGIMNTEAFF. CDR3 nucleotides: TGCAGCGCTCAACAGGGTATCATGAACACTGAAGCTTTCTTT.

J is TRBJ2-7 and V is TRBV5-1; 8 bases are shared with TRBD1. V lost 0 bases, J lost 5 bases, and 7 bases stayed unmatched. The CDR3 spans 15 residues. In germline, CDR1 is SGHRS, CDR2 YFSETQ. In DNA, the CDR3 is TGCGCCAGCAGCTTGGCAGGGGGCGCGGGAAACGAGCAGTACTTC. It translates to CASSLAGGAGNEQYF.

V usage is TRBV4-2 and J usage is TRBJ2-2; TRBD2 matches 12 bases. V lost 3 bases, J lost 4 bases, and 6 bases stayed unmatched. Per the germline V gene, CDR1 is LGHNA and CDR2 is YNFKEQ. The CDR3 is 17 amino acids. CDR3 sequence (DNA): TGTGCCAGCAGCCAGAGACTAGCGGGGGCTGCCACCGGGGAGCTGTTTTTT. Encoded protein: CASSQRLAGAATGELFF.

This clone showed up just a few times. This specimen includes other DNA sequences encoding the same CDR3. The chain links TRBV5-1 to TRBJ2-6; D unclear. There are 15 residues in the CDR3. The germline V gene encodes CDR1 SGHRS and CDR2 YFSETQ. V shed 0 bases and J shed 2 bases, with 6 bases lying between them. The DNA of the CDR3 is TGCGCCAGCAGCTTGGACACAGCTGGGGCCAACGTCCTGACTTTC. Translating it yields CASSLDTAGANVLTF.

In its sample, this clone was seen many times. One end of the junction varies from germline; a read error may be responsible. V usage is TRBV2 and J usage is TRBJ1-4; 7 bases match TRBD1. The CDR3 contains 15 residues. The V gene's germline CDR1 is SNHLY and CDR2 FYNNEI. CDR3 protein: CASRPDRDLSPLTVF. CDR3 bases: TGTGCCAGCAGGCCCGACAGGGACCTCTCTCCACTAACGGTTTTT. The variable domain in full, completed from reference TRBV2 and TRBJ1-4, reads EPEVTQTPSHQVTQMGQEVILRCVPISNHLYFYWYRQILGQKVEFLVSFYNNEISEKSEIFDDQFSVERPDGSNFTLKIRSTKLEDSAMYFCASRPDRDLSPLTVFGSGTQLSVL.

This chain joins TRBV10-3 and TRBJ1-1, with TRBD1 matching 10 bases. CDR1 and CDR2 from the germline V gene are ENHRY and SYGVKD. The V gene end was trimmed by 8 bases and the J gene end by 2 bases; junction bases not matched to a gene: 2. The CDR3 length is 13 residues. The CDR3 sequence is CAIGTGENTEAFF. The CDR3 nucleotides are TGTGCCATCGGGACAGGGGAAAACACTGAAGCTTTCTTT.

The chain joins TRBV2 to TRBJ2-3; no clear D gene. CDR1 is SNHLY, CDR2 FYNNEI, per germline. This CDR3 is 13 amino acids long. V was trimmed by 7 bases and J by 6 bases, leaving 14 bases between them. CDR3 coding DNA: TGTGCCAGCAAACGCGAGGTCCGGGATACGCAGTATTTT. This sequence encodes CASKREVRDTQYF.

The chain combines TRBV2 with TRBJ2-5, with D tentatively TRBD1 or TRBD2 (6 bases each). Germline values: CDR1 SNHLY, CDR2 FYNNEI. The CDR3 runs 13 residues. Trimming took off 7 bases at V and 5 bases at J, with 14 bases between the two ends. The CDR3 sequence is CASIFTGTETQYF. For the CDR3, the DNA is TGTGCCAGCATTTTTACAGGGACTGAGACCCAGTACTTC.

The chain links TRBV30 to TRBJ1-1; D gene unclear. The CDR3 sequence is 11 residues long. CDR1 is GTSNPN, CDR2 SVGIG, per germline (reference sequence). V shed 3 bases and J shed 4 bases, with 6 bases lying between them. The CDR3 nucleotides are TGTGCCTGGAGCGAAAGCACTGAAGCTTTCTTT. Translated, it gives CAWSESTEAFF.

CDR3 in DNA: TGTGCCAGCAGCCCCAGGGAGACAGACTCTGGGGCCAACGTCCTGACTTTC. This translates into CASSPRETDSGANVLTF. This chain connects TRBV5-4 to TRBJ2-6; D is tentatively TRBD1 or TRBD2 (5 bases each). V was shortened by 4 bases and J by 0 bases, with 14 bases between the two germline ends. This CDR3 is 17 amino acids long. Germline V CDR1 and CDR2: SGHNT, YYREEE (reference sequence).

This clone was observed a few times. The junction shows a germline mismatch at one end, possibly a read error. The chain employs TRBV19 and TRBJ2-3; D might be TRBD1 (6 bases). The CDR3 has 13 residues. Germline V CDR1 and CDR2: LNHDA, SQIVND (reference sequence). The chain's CDR3 is CATSGQITDTQYF. CDR3 sequence (DNA): TGTGCCACTAGTGGACAGATCACAGATACGCAGTATTTT. The complete variable domain, with remaining parts taken from reference TRBV19 and TRBJ2-3, reads DGGITQSPKYLFRKEGQNVTLSCEQNLNHDAMYWYRQDPGQGLRLIYYSQIVNDFQKGDIAEGYSVSREKKESFPLTVTSAQKNPTAFYLCATSGQITDTQYFGPGTRLTVL.

The chain is built from TRBV5-1 and TRBJ2-3; 10 nucleotides agree with TRBD1. Germline CDR1 and CDR2: SGHRS and YFSETQ. The length of the CDR3 is 15 residues. The V gene end was trimmed by 4 bases and the J gene end by 1 base; junction bases not matched to a gene: 3. The CDR3 here is CASSIGQGGTDTQYF. CDR3 coding DNA: TGCGCCAGCAGCATCGGACAGGGGGGCACAGATACGCAGTATTTT. The entire variable domain, with the rest obtained from reference TRBV5-1 and TRBJ2-3, is as follows: KAGVTQTPRYLIKTRGQQVTLSCSPISGHRSVSWYQQTPGQGLQFLFEYFSETQRNKGNFPGRFSGRQFSNSRSEMNVSTLELGDSALYLCASSIGQGGTDTQYFGPGTRLTVL.

V is TRBV5-1 and J is TRBJ1-1, with D uncertain. The CDR3 totals 15 residues. Germline-derived CDR1 and CDR2 are SGHRS and YFSETQ. The V and J ends lost 1 base and 1 base respectively, with 11 bases between them. CDR3 coding DNA: TGCGCCAGCAGCTTGCGGGTGGCCACGAACACTGAAGCTTTCTTT. It translates to CASSLRVATNTEAFF.

This clone came up a few times. The identical CDR3 is also encoded by other nucleotide sequences in the sample. The gene calls are TRBV29-1 and TRBJ1-5; unclear D gene. The CDR3 consists of 12 residues. From germline, CDR1 is SQVTM and CDR2 ANQGSEA. Trimming pared 4 bases from V and 4 bases from J, leaving 8 bases between. The CDR3 DNA follows: TGCAGCGTTGGAGGATTTAATCAGCCCCAGCATTTT. This gives the protein CSVGGFNQPQHF.

The V gene is TRBV7-2, the J gene TRBJ2-5, with D possibly matching TRBD1 (6 bases). CDR1 is SGHTA and CDR2 is FQGNSA in the germline V gene. With 5 bases removed from V and 2 bases from J, the gap between germline ends came to 12 bases. The CDR3 extends over 14 amino acids. Here the CDR3 DNA reads TGTGCCAGCAGCCTATACGGACAGCAAGAGACCCAGTACTTC. Its protein product is CASSLYGQQETQYF.

This clone occurred a few times. Other DNA sequences from this sample encode an identical CDR3 as well. This chain joins TRBV5-1 and TRBJ2-6; the D call may be TRBD1 or TRBD2 (5 bases each). CDR1 and CDR2 from the germline V gene are SGHRS and YFSETQ. The CDR3 is made up of 15 amino acids. V lost 0 bases, J lost 4 bases, and 8 bases lay in between. The CDR3 reads CASSLAGTGANVLTF. Here the CDR3 DNA reads TGCGCCAGCAGCTTGGCAGGGACCGGGGCCAACGTCCTGACTTTC.

The chain employs TRBV4-3 and TRBJ2-2; possible D gene TRBD1, 5 bases. This CDR3 contains 16 residues. With 0 bases removed from V and 2 bases from J, the gap between germline ends came to 10 bases. The V gene's germline CDR1 is LGHNA and CDR2 YSLEER. The CDR3 sequence: CASSQEWGANTGELFF. The CDR3 DNA is TGCGCCAGCAGCCAAGAATGGGGCGCAAACACCGGGGAGCTGTTTTTT.

The chain links TRBV4-1 to TRBJ1-6, with a weak D call TRBD1 (6 bases). V lost 4 bases and J 6 bases, leaving 22 bases between the germline ends. Per the germline V gene, CDR1 is MGHRA and CDR2 is YSYEKL. This CDR3 has 18 residues. The CDR3 loop is CASSPLLATGMFNSPLHF. The CDR3 bases are TGCGCCAGCAGCCCTCTTCTCGCTACAGGGATGTTTAATTCACCCCTCCACTTT.

The chain has TRBV2 and TRBJ1-5; D not certain. Per germline, CDR1 SNHLY and CDR2 FYNNEI. V was trimmed by 4 bases and J by 2 bases, leaving 9 bases between them. This CDR3 has 14 amino acids. In DNA form, the CDR3 reads TGTGCCAGCAGTGCGTGGCAGGGCAATCAGCCCCAGCATTTT. It encodes CASSAWQGNQPQHF.

This clone was detected only a few times. The chain is built from TRBV6-6 and TRBJ1-4; tentative D call: TRBD1 (6 bases). CDR3 size: 14 residues. V lost 6 bases to trimming and J lost 7 bases, with 15 bases between them. From germline, CDR1 is MNHNY and CDR2 SVGAGI (reference sequence). The CDR3 here is CASSPPGTSEKLFF. For the CDR3, the DNA is TGTGCCAGCAGCCCTCCAGGGACAAGTGAAAAACTGTTTTTT.

V usage is TRBV27 and J usage is TRBJ1-1; TRBD1 matches 10 bases. The ends lost 4 bases at V and 1 base at J; junction bases unmatched: 6. The germline V gene encodes CDR1 MNHEY and CDR2 SMNVEV (reference sequence). The length of the CDR3 is 16 residues. CDR3 residues: CASSYRQGATNTEAFF. In DNA form, the CDR3 reads TGTGCCAGCAGTTATAGACAGGGGGCGACGAACACTGAAGCTTTCTTT.

CDR3 sequence reads: CASRGGGAPYEQYF. The DNA of the CDR3 is TGTGCCAGCAGGGGAGGGGGCGCCCCCTACGAGCAGTACTTC. This rearrangement joins TRBV7-2 to TRBJ2-7; the D gene could be TRBD1 or TRBD2 (7 bases each). V was shortened by 6 bases and J by 2 bases, with 14 bases between the two germline ends. The CDR3 has 14 residues. The V gene's germline CDR1 is SGHTA and CDR2 FQGNSA.